These 18 T cell receptor beta chains share one sample of origin, sequenced in a study of T cells in Graves' hyperthyroidism and ophthalmopathy. TCR beta CDR3 regions were amplified from RNA transcripts. HTBI primers were the set used in a first-round RT-PCR of the TCR CDR3. TCRdb called the multiplex PCR reads again in MiXCR, with one record for every CDR3 protein. The data contain approximately 530,000 distinct CDR3 sequences, around 17% of them singletons. Sequencing was performed on blood. The receptors were sampled from a woman younger than 35 with Graves' hyperthyroidism.

This clonotype was seen repeatedly, ten times or more. Written as DNA, the CDR3 is TGTGCCATCAGGACCAGGGGGCGAGAGCGGGAGAGTAGAAATGAGCAGTTCTTC. It is translated as CAIRTRGRERESRNEQFF. The chain combines TRBV10-3 with TRBJ2-1; either TRBD1 or TRBD2 may fit D (8 bases each). Germline lookup yields CDR1 ENHRY and CDR2 SYGVKD. The length of the CDR3 is 18 residues. Trimming pared 6 bases from V and 7 bases from J, leaving 28 bases between.

V usage is TRBV6-2 or TRBV6-3 and J usage is TRBJ1-6; no reliable D call. Germline loops: CDR1 MNHEY, CDR2 SVGEGT. V was cut by 2 bases and J by 0 bases, with 2 bases left in between. The CDR3 is 14 amino acids. CDR3 DNA sequence: TGTGCCAGCAGTTACCACTCCTATAATTCACCCCTCCACTTT. Its protein is CASSYHSYNSPLHF.

The rearrangement joins TRBV28 to TRBJ2-1; TRBD1 aligns across 8 bases. The V segment lost 6 bases and the J segment 7 bases; nucleotides outside the gene matches: 14. CDR3 length: 16 amino acids. CDR1 MDHEN and CDR2 SYDVKM come from the germline V gene. The CDR3 DNA reads as TGTGCCAGCAGCTTAGTGGGCAGGGGGCCCGCGAATGAGCAGTTCTTC. Translating it yields CASSLVGRGPANEQFF.

This chain joins TRBV18 and TRBJ1-5; 10 nucleotides agree with TRBD1. CDR3 length: 17 amino acids. Looked up from germline, CDR1 is KGHSH and CDR2 is LQKENI. Unmatched junction bases numbered 10, after V lost 1 base and J lost 7 bases. CDR3 sequence: CASSPLSRDRGNQPQHF. DNA of the CDR3: TGTGCCAGCTCACCACTTAGTAGGGACAGGGGAAACCAGCCCCAGCATTTT.

The chain has TRBV7-8 and TRBJ1-1; weak D call: TRBD1 (6 bases). CDR3 length: 15 residues. Trimming removed 1 base at V and 1 base at J, with 10 bases between. Germline assignment: CDR1 SGHVS and CDR2 FQNEAQ. The CDR3 here is CASSLGRGWNTEAFF. The DNA of the CDR3 is TGTGCCAGCAGCTTAGGCAGGGGATGGAACACTGAAGCTTTCTTT.

This clonotype showed up many times. The rearrangement joins TRBV19 to TRBJ1-1; D unclear. The CDR3 contains 13 residues. V lost 3 bases and J 0 bases, leaving 5 bases between the germline ends. Germline CDR1 reads LNHDA; CDR2 reads SQIVND (reference sequence). The CDR3 spells CASSITMNTEAFF. The CDR3, as DNA: TGTGCCAGTAGTATCACAATGAACACTGAAGCTTTCTTT.

As regards this clonotype: A much more abundant neighbour one base away suggests this may be a read error. V is TRBV12-3 or TRBV12-4 and J is TRBJ2-1; 12 bases are a match to TRBD2. The CDR3 is 15 amino acids. The V segment lost 6 bases and the J segment 8 bases; nucleotides outside the gene matches: 8. CDR3 DNA sequence: TGTGCCAGCAGGGGGAGGACTAGCGGGATCCATGAGCAGTTCTTC. Translating it yields CASRGRTSGIHEQFF.

The J gene is TRBJ1-3, the V gene TRBV27, with TRBD1 matching 7 bases. J gave up 0 bases and V 5 bases, and 13 bases lay outside the gene matches. Germline CDR1 is MNHEY and CDR2 is SMNVEV (reference sequence). This CDR3 spans 18 amino acids. Here the CDR3 reads CASSEGRGFTDSGNTIYF. CDR3 sequence (DNA): TGTGCCAGCAGTGAGGGCAGGGGGTTCACCGACTCTGGAAACACCATATATTTT.

There are a few counts of this clonotype. The chain combines TRBV4-2 with TRBJ2-7; possible D gene TRBD1, 6 bases. The germline V gene has CDR1 LGHNA and CDR2 YNFKEQ. This CDR3 region has 14 residues. The V gene lost 4 bases and the J gene lost 7 bases, with 17 bases spanning the gap. Written as DNA, the CDR3 is TGTGCCAGCAGCCTATTACAGGGAACGGGAGAGCAGTACTTC. This codes for CASSLLQGTGEQYF.

This clonotype appeared a single time. A read error may be the cause here, since a much bigger clone is one base away. The chain uses TRBV20-1 and TRBJ2-5, with 10 bases that match TRBD2. V shed 2 bases and J 5 bases; nucleotides not matched to a gene: 8. This CDR3 has 15 residues. The germline CDR1 and CDR2 sequences are DFQATT and SNEGSKA (reference sequence). The CDR3 reads CSARNFTSGEETQYF. The DNA of the CDR3 is TGCAGTGCTAGAAATTTTACTAGCGGGGAGGAGACCCAGTACTTC.

CDR3 amino acids: CASSRTTGGGSYNSPLHF. As DNA, the CDR3 is TGTGCCAGCAGTCGGACAACAGGGGGCGGAAGCTATAATTCACCCCTCCACTTT. V and J are TRBV12-3 or TRBV12-4 and TRBJ1-6; 9 positions match TRBD1. V trimming: 5 bases; J trimming: 3 bases; junction bases outside the gene matches: 11. This CDR3 comprises 18 residues.

The chain couples TRBV6-5 to TRBJ1-2; TRBD1 might be the D (5 bases). The CDR3 consists of 13 residues. CDR1 and CDR2 from the germline V gene are MNHEY and SVGAGI. V lost 2 bases and J lost 8, with 12 bases in between. CDR3 sequence reads: CASSYEGGGGYTF. The CDR3 DNA reads TGTGCCAGCAGTTACGAGGGTGGGGGGGGCTACACCTTC.

The chain couples TRBV15 to TRBJ2-2, with D unclear. Trimming took off 4 bases at V and 1 base at J, with 1 base between the two ends. The CDR3 runs to 12 residues. CDR1 and CDR2 from the germline V gene are LNHNV and YYDKDF (reference sequence). In DNA form, the CDR3 reads TGTGCCACCAGCAAGAACACCGGGGAGCTGTTTTTT. This codes for CATSKNTGELFF.

The chain recombines TRBV27 with TRBJ2-5, with 7 bases lining up with TRBD2. CDR3 length: 14 amino acids. Germline V gene lookup returns CDR1 MNHEY and CDR2 SMNVEV (reference sequence). The trim removed 8 bases at V and 7 bases at J, leaving 13 bases unmatched. Here the CDR3 DNA reads TGTGCCAGCCGAGACCCACAGCGGGGCGGGACCCAGTACTTC. It codes for CASRDPQRGGTQYF.

The table lists this clonotype with many counts. This rearrangement joins TRBV5-1 to TRBJ1-5, with 10 bases fitting TRBD1. Losses at the gene ends were 0 bases for V and 6 bases for J; bases not matched to a gene: 9. The V gene's germline CDR1 is SGHRS and CDR2 YFSETQ. CDR3 length: 17 residues. The CDR3 region has the DNA TGCGCCAGCAGCTTGGGAAGTGGGACAGGGGTTGGTCAGCCCCAGCATTTT. Translation: CASSLGSGTGVGQPQHF. Full variable domain (missing parts from reference TRBV5-1 and TRBJ1-5): KAGVTQTPRYLIKTRGQQVTLSCSPISGHRSVSWYQQTPGQGLQFLFEYFSETQRNKGNFPGRFSGRQFSNSRSEMNVSTLELGDSALYLCASSLGSGTGVGQPQHFGDGTRLSIL.

This clonotype was recorded many times. This chain connects TRBV11-3 to TRBJ2-7; no firm D call. Trimming cost V 1 base and J 3 bases, with 13 bases left between them. This CDR3 has 15 residues. Germline CDR1 and CDR2: SGHNT and YENEEA. CDR3 loop: CASSLGAAGGYEQYF. The CDR3 nucleotides are TGTGCCAGCAGCTTAGGGGCAGCTGGCGGCTACGAGCAGTACTTC.

This clonotype was picked up a small number of times. This chain uses TRBV9 with TRBJ2-3; 7 nucleotides align to TRBD2. Trimming cost V 2 bases and J 5 bases; bases outside gene matches: 5. From germline, CDR1 is SGDLS and CDR2 YYNGEE. The length of the CDR3 is 14 residues. The CDR3 nucleotides read TGTGCCAGCAGCGTTCGGGGAGGGGAAGATACGCAGTATTTT. Translated, it gives CASSVRGGEDTQYF.

The gene calls are TRBV19 and TRBJ1-5; 9 positions match TRBD1. The germline V gene encodes CDR1 LNHDA and CDR2 SQIVND (reference sequence). CDR3 length equals 18 residues. Unmatched junction bases numbered 11, after V lost 5 bases and J lost 0 bases. In DNA form, the CDR3 reads TGTGCCAGTAGTTTCCGGGACAGGGTATTTTATAGCAATCAGCCCCAGCATTTT. Its protein is CASSFRDRVFYSNQPQHF. Complete variable domain (other parts from reference TRBV19 and TRBJ1-5): DGGITQSPKYLFRKEGQNVTLSCEQNLNHDAMYWYRQDPGQGLRLIYYSQIVNDFQKGDIAEGYSVSREKKESFPLTVTSAQKNPTAFYLCASSFRDRVFYSNQPQHFGDGTRLSIL.